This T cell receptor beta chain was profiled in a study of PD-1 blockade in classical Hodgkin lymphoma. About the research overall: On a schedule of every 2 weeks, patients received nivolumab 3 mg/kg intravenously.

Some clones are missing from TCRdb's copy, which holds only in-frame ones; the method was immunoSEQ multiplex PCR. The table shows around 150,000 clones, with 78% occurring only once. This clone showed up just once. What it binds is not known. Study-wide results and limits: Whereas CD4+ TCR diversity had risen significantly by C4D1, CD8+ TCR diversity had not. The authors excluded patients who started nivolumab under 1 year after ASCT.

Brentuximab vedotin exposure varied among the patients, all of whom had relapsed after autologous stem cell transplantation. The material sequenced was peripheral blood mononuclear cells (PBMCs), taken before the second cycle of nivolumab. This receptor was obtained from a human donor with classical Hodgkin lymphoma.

Here the CDR3 reads CASTGLAGVNGELFF. CDR3 DNA: TGTGCCAGCACGGGGCTAGCGGGAGTCAACGGGGAGCTGTTTTTT. The V and J genes are TRBV28 and TRBJ2-2; 10 bases fit TRBD2. The germline gives CDR1 MDHEN, CDR2 SYDVKM. The CDR3 is 15 amino acids. J lost 7 bases, V lost 7 bases, and 9 bases had no gene match.